This T cell receptor beta chain came from a study of blood T cell repertoires in COVID-19. In the study overall: Samples taken during acute and convalescent COVID-19 were collected in the United States, Italy and Spain. Nucleic acid was either cDNA or gDNA, and it came from T cells, B-cell-depleted T cells, or PBMCs.

The trim removed 0 bases at V and 4 bases at J, leaving 6 bases unmatched. CDR3 length: 15 residues. Germline V lookup: CDR1 SGHTS, CDR2 YDEGEE. Measured with immunoSEQ multiplex PCR; TCRdb has only the in-frame clones, and not every one. The profile covers fewer than 200,000 clones, with 85% appearing a single time and roughly 8.1% taken by the ten largest. The table lists this clone with a few counts. Patients from Seattle were sampled longitudinally, starting during active infection. Sequences were obtained from peripheral blood. This TCR was recovered from a woman aged 80 or over with COVID-19, enrolled during active disease. The chain carries TRBV5-8 and TRBJ1-2; 7 nucleotides line up with TRBD1. In DNA form, the CDR3 reads TGTGCCAGCAGCTTGGGCGGGGCAGGGGGCTATGGCTACACCTTC. Protein: CASSLGGAGGYGYTF.